These 2 T cell receptor beta chains share one sample of origin, sequenced in a study of blood T cell repertoires in COVID-19. The repertoire was sequenced with immunoSEQ multiplex PCR; TCRdb's copy has only in-frame clones and lacks some. Of a few hundred thousand clones in the sample, nearly 90% are singletons; the top ten hold 3.5% to 4.5%. Sequencing was performed on PBMCs or T cells enriched from blood (not recorded which). All receptors come from a woman younger than 30 with acute COVID-19.

The chain employs TRBV5-6 and TRBJ1-1; D may be TRBD1 (6 bases). Trimming removed 4 bases at V and 1 base at J, with 11 bases between. CDR3 length: 14 amino acids. CDR1 is SGHDT and CDR2 is YYEEEE in the germline V gene. CDR3 protein: CASSAVQGNTEAFF. The CDR3 nucleotides read TGTGCCAGCAGCGCGGTACAGGGGAACACTGAAGCTTTCTTT. Filled out from reference TRBV5-6 and TRBJ1-1, the complete variable domain reads DAGVTQSPTHLIKTRGQQVTLRCSPKSGHDTVSWYQQALGQGPQFIFQYYEEEERQRGNFPDRFSGHQFPNYSSELNVNALLLGDSALYLCASSAVQGNTEAFFGQGTRLTVV.

The rearrangement uses TRBV2 and TRBJ1-1; D ambiguous. CDR3 length: 13 amino acids. Trimming pared 6 bases from V and 3 bases from J, leaving 11 bases between. Germline V gene sequence: CDR1 SNHLY, CDR2 FYNNEI. For the CDR3, the DNA is TGTGCCAGCAGGGGCCGGTCGGACACTGAAGCTTTCTTT. This codes for CASRGRSDTEAFF.